The following is a T cell receptor beta chain sequence with its context. Assay used: immunoSEQ multiplex PCR; TCRdb lists only in-frame clones, some missing. The sample yields approximately 190,000 clones, roughly 88% seen once. Trimming removed 7 bases from V and 8 bases from J; junction bases left unmatched: 13. Germline V gene data show CDR1 as MNHNY and CDR2 as SVGAGI (reference sequence). The CDR3 has 15 amino acids. This sample is drawn from a study of blood T cell repertoires in COVID-19. At the level of the study: Samples came from the United States, Italy and Spain, spanning acute and convalescent COVID-19.

The sequence was collected from a woman aged 40 to 50 who had recovered from COVID-19. Input material: peripheral blood. The gene calls are TRBV6-6 and TRBJ2-1; TRBD1 aligns across 8 bases. CDR3 bases: TGTGCCAGCACGTTCGGGGGACAGGAGGGGTATGAGCAGTTCTTC. Its protein product is CASTFGGQEGYEQFF.